The 13 T cell receptor beta chains presented below share a single source sample, sequenced in a study of T cell responses to AZD1222 COVID-19 vaccine. Here immunoSEQ multiplex PCR was the method, and the copy in TCRdb shows in-frame clones only, minus some. Of about 150,000 clones listed, roughly nine tenths are singletons. The specimen comprised peripheral blood, sampled 28 days after the second AZD1222 dose. All receptors derive from an adult who received the AZD1222 COVID-19 vaccine.

The CDR3 here is CARVAPGKSPLHF. CDR3 bases: TGTGCCAGAGTTGCGCCAGGGAAATCACCCCTCCACTTT. The rearrangement uses TRBV5-3 and TRBJ1-6, with a possible D match to TRBD1 (5 bases). TRBV5-3 is flagged as an ORF with uncertain function. Trimming took 7 bases from V and 10 from J, leaving 15 bases between them. This CDR3 contains 13 residues.

The chain employs TRBV28 and TRBJ1-5, with D maybe TRBD1 (6 bases). The germline V and J ends were trimmed by 6 bases and 3 bases, with 18 bases remaining between them. The CDR3 consists of 16 residues. Per germline, CDR1 MDHEN and CDR2 SYDVKM. For the CDR3, the DNA is TGTGCCAGCAGCCTAGGGGGTGGAGGGTCCAATCAGCCCCAGCATTTT. Translation: CASSLGGGGSNQPQHF.

This clone has ten or more counts. The V and J genes are TRBV7-3 and TRBJ2-1; TRBD1 matches at 10 bases. This CDR3 comprises 15 residues. Germline V gene data show CDR1 as SGHTA and CDR2 as FQGTGA. After removal of 5 bases from V and 3 bases from J, the junction contained 4 bases not matched to a gene. The CDR3 bases are TGTGCCAGCAGCGTGACAGGGGGCAACTACAATGAGCAGTTCTTC. As protein: CASSVTGGNYNEQFF.

The V gene is TRBV6-2 or TRBV6-3, the J gene TRBJ1-1; no definite D call. V lost 6 bases and J 5 bases, leaving 13 bases between the germline ends. CDR1 and CDR2 from the germline V gene are MNHEY and SVGEGT. CDR3 length: 13 amino acids. CDR3 loop: CASSVRTGTEAFF. CDR3 sequence (DNA): TGTGCCAGCAGCGTAAGGACGGGGACTGAAGCTTTCTTT.

The genes are TRBV5-8 and TRBJ2-7, with 11 nucleotides matching TRBD2. There are 15 residues in the CDR3. Trimming removed 0 bases from V and 2 bases from J; junction bases left unmatched: 1. Germline CDR1 reads SGHTS; CDR2 reads YDEGEE. The CDR3 DNA sequence: TGTGCCAGCAGCTTGGTTAGCGGGAGGGCCTACGAGCAGTACTTC. As protein: CASSLVSGRAYEQYF.

V usage is TRBV9 and J usage is TRBJ1-2; a possible D gene is TRBD1 (5 bases). Germline-derived CDR1 and CDR2 are SGDLS and YYNGEE. V shed 3 bases and J shed 8 bases, with 20 bases lying between them. The CDR3 consists of 15 residues. DNA of the CDR3: TGTGCCAGCAGCGCAACGGGACTCCAAAGAAGGGGCTACACCTTC. This gives the protein CASSATGLQRRGYTF.

The chain employs TRBV20-1 and TRBJ2-3; 7 bases map to TRBD1. This CDR3 contains 16 residues. V lost 3 bases and J lost 3; bases outside the gene matches: 12. CDR1 is DFQATT and CDR2 is SNEGSKA in the germline V gene (reference sequence). This CDR3 reads CSASSIDRAATDTQYF. For the CDR3, the DNA is TGCAGTGCTAGTTCTATCGACAGGGCGGCGACAGATACGCAGTATTTT.

This clone appeared a single time. The rearrangement uses TRBV5-4 and TRBJ2-2, with 7 bases matching TRBD2. Germline-derived CDR1 and CDR2 are SGHNT and YYREEE (reference sequence). J was trimmed by 6 bases and V by 4 bases; bases with no gene match: 6. CDR3 length: 14 amino acids. CDR3 residues: CASSVEGGAGELFF. CDR3 bases: TGTGCCAGCAGCGTCGAGGGAGGGGCCGGGGAGCTGTTTTTT.

This chain joins TRBV12-1 and TRBJ1-1. TRBV12-1 is assigned pseudogene status. The length of the CDR3 is 14 residues. The CDR3, as DNA: TGTGCCAGCAGCCCGGGACCGAGTAACACTGAAGCTTTCTTT. Translation gives CASSPGPSNTEAFF.

The chain joins TRBV5-6 to TRBJ2-3; 11 nucleotides align to TRBD2. The V and J ends lost 4 bases and 0 bases, in that order; junction bases with no gene match: 10. The CDR3 is 18 amino acids. The germline CDR1 and CDR2 sequences are SGHDT and YYEEEE. For the CDR3, the DNA is TGTGCCAGCAGCCTATTTAGCGGGAGGGAAGCTAGCACAGATACGCAGTATTTT. It specifies CASSLFSGREASTDTQYF.

The chain uses TRBV6-5 and TRBJ2-7; D not resolved. The CDR3 covers 13 residues. The V and J ends lost 6 bases and 1 base respectively, with 10 bases between them. Per germline, CDR1 MNHEY and CDR2 SVGAGI. CDR3 bases: TGTGCCAGCAGGCAGTATCCGTCCTACGAGCAGTACTTC. Amino acids: CASRQYPSYEQYF.

This sequence joins TRBV6-2 or TRBV6-3 and TRBJ2-2, with D tentatively TRBD2 (6 bases). This CDR3 comprises 17 residues. CDR1 and CDR2 (germline): MNHEY, SVGEGT. V lost 4 bases and J lost 1, with 16 bases in between. CDR3 region: CASSFDPRELNTGELFF. In DNA, the CDR3 is TGTGCCAGCAGTTTCGACCCTCGGGAGTTGAACACCGGGGAGCTGTTTTTT.

The chain couples TRBV6-5 to TRBJ1-1; 9 bases are a match to TRBD1. This CDR3 comprises 14 residues. Germline CDR1 reads MNHEY; CDR2 reads SVGAGI. Unmatched junction bases numbered 7, after V lost 6 bases and J lost 5 bases. The chain's CDR3 is CASSRDRVETEAFF. The CDR3 nucleotides read TGTGCCAGCAGCCGGGACAGGGTAGAGACTGAAGCTTTCTTT.